Below, 5 T cell receptor beta chains from the same sample are listed, as sequenced in a study of T cells in localized non-small cell lung cancer. Using immunoSEQ multiplex PCR, the repertoire was profiled, and TCRdb retains in-frame clones only, with some absent. The repertoire holds around 21,000 clones, with about 89% as singletons. Sequencing used peripheral blood, obtained before any cancer treatment. Source of these receptors: a male donor older than 55 with stage I lung adenocarcinoma.

The chain couples TRBV5-1 to TRBJ2-7, with 11 bases that match TRBD1. Germline V gene lookup returns CDR1 SGHRS and CDR2 YFSETQ. V gave up 0 bases and J gave up 5 bases; unmatched junction bases: 1. CDR3 length: 14 residues. The DNA of the CDR3 is TGCGCCAGCAGCTTGGGGACAGGGGGCGACGAGCAGTACTTC. Its translation: CASSLGTGGDEQYF.

The V and J genes are TRBV6-6 and TRBJ1-2; D gene unclear. This CDR3 region has 12 residues. The V gene's germline CDR1 is MNHNY and CDR2 SVGAGI (reference sequence). CDR3 in amino acids: CAEAETNYGYTF. The DNA of the CDR3 is TGTGCGGAGGCAGAAACTAACTATGGCTACACCTTC.

The chain carries TRBV6-5 and TRBJ2-5; maybe TRBD2 (5 bases). Deletions cut 7 bases from V and 6 bases from J, with 21 bases between. The CDR3 is made up of 15 amino acids. Germline lookup yields CDR1 MNHEY and CDR2 SVGAGI. The CDR3 loop reads CASTQLSEGIKTQYF. In DNA, the CDR3 is TGTGCCAGCACGCAGCTCAGTGAGGGAATAAAGACCCAGTACTTC.

The chain has TRBV6-6 and TRBJ1-5; no reliable D call. The V and J ends lost 0 bases and 2 bases respectively, with 11 bases between them. Germline CDR1 reads MNHNY; CDR2 reads SVGAGI (reference sequence). The CDR3 is 16 residues long. The chain's CDR3 is CASSYSSGRGNQPQHF. The DNA for the CDR3 is TGTGCCAGCAGTTACTCGAGTGGGCGAGGCAATCAGCCCCAGCATTTT.

V is TRBV7-2 and J is TRBJ2-6; D may be TRBD1 or TRBD2 (5 bases each). This CDR3 region has 17 residues. The V gene's germline CDR1 is SGHTA and CDR2 FQGNSA. V lost 4 bases and J 0 bases, leaving 13 bases between the germline ends. The CDR3 is CASSSLEGYSGANVLTF. The CDR3 DNA sequence: TGTGCCAGCAGCTCACTTGAGGGGTACTCTGGGGCCAACGTCCTGACTTTC.